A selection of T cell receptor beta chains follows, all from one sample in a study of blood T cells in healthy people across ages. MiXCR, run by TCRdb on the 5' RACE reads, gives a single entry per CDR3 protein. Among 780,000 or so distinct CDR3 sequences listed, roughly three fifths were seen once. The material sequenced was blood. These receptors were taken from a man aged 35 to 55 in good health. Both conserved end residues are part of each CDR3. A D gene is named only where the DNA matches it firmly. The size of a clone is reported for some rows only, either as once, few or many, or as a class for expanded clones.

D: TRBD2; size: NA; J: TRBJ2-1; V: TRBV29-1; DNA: TGCAGCGTTGCACTAGCGGCGTCCTATAATGAGCAGTTCTTC; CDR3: CSVALAASYNEQFF
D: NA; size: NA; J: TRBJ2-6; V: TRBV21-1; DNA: TGTGCCAGCAGCACCCAAGGGAGGGGTAGGGCCAACGTCCTGACTTTC; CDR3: CASSTQGRGRANVLTF
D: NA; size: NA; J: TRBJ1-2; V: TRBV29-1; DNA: TGCAGCGCCGAGGGGCAGGTCCATGGCTACACCTTC; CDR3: CSAEGQVHGYTF
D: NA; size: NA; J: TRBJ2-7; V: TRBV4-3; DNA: TGCGCCAGCAGCCAAGTCGGCCGGGGCCCGAGCTCCTACGAGCAGTACTTC; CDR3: CASSQVGRGPSSYEQYF
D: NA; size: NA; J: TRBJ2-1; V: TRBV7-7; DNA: TGTGCCAGCAGCTCTAGAGGCGCAGGGGCCAAGGAGCAGTTCTTC; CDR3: CASSSRGAGAKEQFF
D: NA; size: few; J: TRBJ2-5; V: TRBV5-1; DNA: TGCGCCAGCGCAGAAGGGGAGACCCAGTACTTC; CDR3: CASAEGETQYF
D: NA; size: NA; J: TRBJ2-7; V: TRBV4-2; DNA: TGTGCCAGCAGCCAAGAATCCTTCTACGAGCAGTACTTC; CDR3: CASSQESFYEQYF
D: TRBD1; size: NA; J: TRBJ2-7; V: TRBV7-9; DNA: TGTGCCAGCAGCTTAGGGGACAGGGTAATTGGCGAGCAGTACTTC; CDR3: CASSLGDRVIGEQYF
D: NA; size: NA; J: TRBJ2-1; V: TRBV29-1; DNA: TGCAGCGTTGACGGGCGGAAACAAGCTGTGGATGGGCAGTTCTTC; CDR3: CSVDGRKQAVDGQFF
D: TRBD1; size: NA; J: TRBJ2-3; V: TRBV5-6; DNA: TGTGCCAGCAAGTTCACCTCAGGGGGCGACTCTTCCGTACTTAGCACAGATACGCAGTATTTT; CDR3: CASKFTSGGDSSVLSTDTQYF
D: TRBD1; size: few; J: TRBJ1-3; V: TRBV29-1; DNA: TGCAGCGTTGAAGCAAAACAGGGGAGCTCTGGAAACACCATATATTTT; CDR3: CSVEAKQGSSGNTIYF
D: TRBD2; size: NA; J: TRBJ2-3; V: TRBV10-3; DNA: TGTGCCATCAGTGAGGGCGGGAGGAGCACAGATACGCAGTATTTT; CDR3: CAISEGGRSTDTQYF
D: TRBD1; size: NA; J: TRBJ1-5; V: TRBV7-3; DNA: TGTGCCAGCAGCTTAAACACCGGGACAGGGGGCCGGAGCAATCAGCCCCAGCATTTT; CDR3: CASSLNTGTGGRSNQPQHF
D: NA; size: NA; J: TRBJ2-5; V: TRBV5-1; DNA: TGCGCCAGCAGCTCTAGCGTAGGCCAAGAGACCCAGTACTTC; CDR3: CASSSSVGQETQYF
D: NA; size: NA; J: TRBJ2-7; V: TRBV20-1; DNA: TGCAGTGCTAGAATGCAGGGAAACTACGAGCGGTACTTC; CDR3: CSARMQGNYERYF
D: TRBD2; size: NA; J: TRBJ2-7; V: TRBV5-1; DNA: TGCGCCAGCAGCTTGGAGCGGGAGGGCCGTAGCGAGCAGTACTTC; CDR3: CASSLEREGRSEQYF
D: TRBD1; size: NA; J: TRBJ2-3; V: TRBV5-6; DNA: TGTGCCAGCAGCAGAGCGGGACAGGGAGAAGATACGCAGTATTTT; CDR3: CASSRAGQGEDTQYF
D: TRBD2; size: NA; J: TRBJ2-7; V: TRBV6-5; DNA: TGTGCCAGCAGTTACGAGGCTAGCGGGGGCTACGAGCAGTACTTC; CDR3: CASSYEASGGYEQYF
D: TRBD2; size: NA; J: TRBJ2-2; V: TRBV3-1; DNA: TGTGCCAGCAGTCAAACTAGCGGGGTAAACACCGGGGAGCTGTTTTTT; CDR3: CASSQTSGVNTGELFF